What follows are 27 T cell receptor beta chains derived from one specimen sequenced in a study of blood T cell repertoires in COVID-19. Repertoires were generated with immunoSEQ multiplex PCR, while TCRdb's copy carries only in-frame clones and drops some. The table has under 450,000 clones, more than 75% seen once. Material: PBMCs or T cells enriched from blood (not recorded which). These receptors originate from a man aged 25-45 years who had recovered from COVID-19.

V usage is TRBV5-6 and J usage is TRBJ1-2, with a tentative D call TRBD1 (5 bases). Deletions cut 4 bases from V and 2 bases from J, with 6 bases between. The V gene's germline CDR1 is SGHDT and CDR2 YYEEEE. The CDR3 length is 12 residues. The CDR3 loop is CASSPGNYGYTF. The CDR3 nucleotides are TGTGCCAGCAGCCCAGGGAACTATGGCTACACCTTC.

The J gene is TRBJ1-5, the V gene TRBV19; D possibly corresponds to TRBD1 (6 bases). CDR1 LNHDA and CDR2 SQIVND come from the germline V gene (reference sequence). The V gene lost 4 bases and the J gene lost 6 bases, with 10 bases spanning the gap. CDR3 length equals 13 residues. DNA of the CDR3: TGTGCCAGTAGTACACAGGGAGTTCAGCCCCAGCATTTT. Translated, it gives CASSTQGVQPQHF.

This clone occurred many times. The V and J genes are TRBV12-3 or TRBV12-4 and TRBJ1-1; D is uncertain. Trimming removed 6 bases at V and 8 bases at J, with 16 bases between. CDR3 length: 13 residues. The CDR3 sequence: CASRQHPSAEAFF. The DNA for the CDR3 is TGTGCCAGCAGACAGCACCCGTCAGCCGAAGCTTTCTTT.

This clone was seen once. This chain uses TRBV10-3 with TRBJ2-7; 8 bases line up with TRBD2. The CDR3 runs to 17 residues. Germline V gene lookup returns CDR1 ENHRY and CDR2 SYGVKD. V was pared by 6 bases and J by 0 bases, with 13 bases of the junction left unmatched. The CDR3 DNA sequence: TGTGCCATCAGCGCATTGGATACGGGGGGGAGCTCCTACGAGCAGTACTTC. Amino acids: CAISALDTGGSSYEQYF.

As for this clone: Within the sample, other DNA sequences also encode this same CDR3. The genes are TRBV19 and TRBJ1-1, with a weak D call TRBD1 (5 bases). This CDR3 region has 14 residues. CDR1 LNHDA and CDR2 SQIVND come from the germline V gene (reference sequence). Trimming cost V 1 base and J 2 bases, with 8 bases left between them. This chain's CDR3 is CASSIGTLNTEAFF. The CDR3 nucleotides are TGTGCCAGTAGTATAGGGACACTTAACACTGAAGCTTTCTTT.

V gene TRBV4-1 combines with J gene TRBJ1-2; D possibly corresponds to TRBD1 (6 bases). Trimming stripped 4 bases from V and 5 bases from J, with 23 bases between. This CDR3 contains 17 residues. Per the germline V gene, CDR1 is MGHRA and CDR2 is YSYEKL. CDR3 region: CASSPPRTQGFEYGYTF. CDR3 nucleotide sequence: TGCGCCAGCAGCCCCCCCCGCACGCAGGGGTTTGAGTATGGCTACACCTTC.

The chain is built from TRBV5-6 and TRBJ1-4; 8 bases match TRBD1. With 0 bases clipped from V and 10 bases from J, the junction kept 8 bases outside the gene matches. The germline gives CDR1 SGHDT, CDR2 YYEEEE. CDR3 length: 15 residues. The CDR3 spells CASSLVDREMAKLFF. CDR3 in DNA: TGTGCCAGCAGCTTGGTGGACAGGGAAATGGCAAAACTGTTTTTT.

V gene TRBV24-1 combines with J gene TRBJ1-4, with a tentative D call TRBD1 (5 bases). This CDR3 is built from 15 residues. Germline V lookup: CDR1 KGHDR, CDR2 SFDVKD. Trimming pared 7 bases from V and 5 bases from J, leaving 16 bases between. The CDR3 is CATRGGGRINEKLFF. Here the CDR3 DNA reads TGTGCCACCAGGGGTGGGGGGAGGATAAATGAAAAACTGTTTTTT.

This clone was counted between two and nine times. This chain links TRBV29-1 with TRBJ2-7; 7 bases agree with TRBD1. V shed 5 bases and J 2 bases; nucleotides not matched to a gene: 9. Germline CDR1 SQVTM, CDR2 ANQGSEA. This CDR3 spans 14 amino acids. CDR3 sequence (DNA): TGCAGCGTTCTGACAGGGAGAATCGCCTACGAGCAGTACTTC. Protein sequence: CSVLTGRIAYEQYF.

This clone appeared once. The J gene is TRBJ2-5, the V gene TRBV28; 16 bases match TRBD2. The CDR3 extends over 18 amino acids. Germline V gives CDR1 MDHEN, CDR2 SYDVKM. The J segment lost 5 bases and the V segment lost 6 bases, leaving 12 bases of the junction unmatched. This CDR3 is CASSRGTSGGVRSETQYF. The CDR3 DNA reads TGTGCCAGCAGCAGAGGGACTAGCGGGGGGGTCCGGTCTGAGACCCAGTACTTC.

This chain uses TRBV18 with TRBJ1-1, with 7 positions matching TRBD1. The V gene end was trimmed by 0 bases and the J gene end by 4 bases; junction bases not matched to a gene: 5. CDR1 KGHSH and CDR2 LQKENI come from the germline V gene. The CDR3 runs 15 residues. This CDR3 reads CASSPPGGAGTEAFF. The CDR3 nucleotides are TGTGCCAGCTCACCACCAGGGGGCGCGGGCACTGAAGCTTTCTTT.

The chain combines TRBV6-5 with TRBJ1-4; 7 nucleotides match TRBD1. V trimming: 6 bases; J trimming: 7 bases; junction bases outside the gene matches: 11. Germline lookup yields CDR1 MNHEY and CDR2 SVGAGI. This CDR3 is 15 amino acids long. The CDR3 DNA follows: TGTGCCAGCAGAACGCTCCGGGACAGCAGTGAAAAACTGTTTTTT. Amino acid sequence: CASRTLRDSSEKLFF.

The V and J genes are TRBV12-5 and TRBJ2-7, with TRBD2 matching 8 bases. The germline V gene has CDR1 LGHNT and CDR2 FRNRAP. V gave up 7 bases and J gave up 7 bases; unmatched junction bases: 12. The CDR3 is 14 amino acids. The CDR3 is CASAPGDRGGEQYF. CDR3 nucleotides: TGTGCTAGTGCCCCTGGGGACCGGGGGGGTGAGCAGTACTTC. Looking up the rest from reference TRBV12-5 and TRBJ2-7 gives the full variable domain: DARVTQTPRHKVTEMGQEVTMRCQPILGHNTVFWYRQTMMQGLELLAYFRNRAPLDDSGMPKDRFSAEMPDATLATLKIQPSEPRDSAVYFCASAPGDRGGEQYFGPGTRLTVT.

The V and J genes are TRBV10-2 and TRBJ2-2; D possibly corresponds to TRBD2 (6 bases). CDR1 and CDR2 (germline): WSHSY, SAAADI. V lost 3 bases to trimming and J lost 6 bases, with 14 bases between them. The CDR3 extends over 15 amino acids. DNA for the CDR3: TGCGCCAGCAGTGAAGGGGAGGTATTAGCCGGGGAGCTGTTTTTT. Encoded protein: CASSEGEVLAGELFF.

The chain has TRBV4-3 and TRBJ2-7; 7 bases align to TRBD1. With 2 bases clipped from V and 1 base from J, the junction kept 5 bases outside the gene matches. From germline, CDR1 is LGHNA and CDR2 YSLEER. This CDR3 spans 15 amino acids. As DNA, the CDR3 is TGCGCCAGCAGCCAAAGCTGGACAGGTTCCTACGAGCAGTACTTC. It yields the protein CASSQSWTGSYEQYF.

The chain has TRBV9 and TRBJ2-2, with 16 bases fitting TRBD2. The CDR3 contains 18 residues. Trimming cost V 3 bases and J 4 bases; bases outside gene matches: 6. Germline CDR1 is SGDLS and CDR2 is YYNGEE. The CDR3 DNA reads TGTGCCAGCAGCGCGGGACTAGCGGGGGGGCCCAGCACCGGGGAGCTGTTTTTT. Its translation is CASSAGLAGGPSTGELFF.

The chain has TRBV6-1 and TRBJ1-2; the D gene is possibly TRBD1 (6 bases). Between the trimmed V and J ends, which lost 1 base and 7 bases, there was a span of 10 bases. Looked up from germline, CDR1 is MNHNS and CDR2 is SASEGT. This CDR3 has 13 residues. DNA for the CDR3: TGTGCCAGCAGTGAAGAGGGGGTGGGTGGCTACACCTTC. It specifies CASSEEGVGGYTF.

The chain couples TRBV3-1 (or the pseudogene TRBV3-2) to TRBJ1-2; 8 bases are a match to TRBD1. Germline V gene data show CDR1 as LGHDT and CDR2 as YNNKEL (reference sequence). The CDR3 totals 15 residues. Losses at the gene ends were 2 bases for V and 3 bases for J; bases not matched to a gene: 5. The CDR3 DNA sequence: TGTGCCAGCAGCCAACAGGGGGCGCTTGACTATGGCTACACCTTC. Amino acids: CASSQQGALDYGYTF.

This chain uses TRBV19 with TRBJ2-5; 7 nucleotides line up with TRBD1. This CDR3 is 14 amino acids long. Germline CDR1 is LNHDA and CDR2 is SQIVND (reference sequence). J was trimmed by 2 bases and V by 5 bases; bases with no gene match: 5. The CDR3 reads CASSSVRGQETQYF. DNA for the CDR3: TGTGCCAGTAGTTCAGTCAGGGGGCAAGAGACCCAGTACTTC.

The rearrangement links TRBV2 to TRBJ2-7, with D unresolved. Germline V lookup: CDR1 SNHLY, CDR2 FYNNEI. This CDR3 region has 13 residues. Trimming shortened V by 9 bases and J by 4 bases, and 16 bases separated the two germline ends. The CDR3 reads CASIRGQVYEQYF. The CDR3 DNA reads as TGTGCCAGTATCCGAGGTCAAGTTTACGAGCAGTACTTC.

The chain couples TRBV19 to TRBJ1-1; D unresolved. Deletions cut 4 bases from V and 0 bases from J, with 9 bases between. Per the germline V gene, CDR1 is LNHDA and CDR2 is SQIVND (reference sequence). CDR3 length: 14 residues. In DNA form, the CDR3 reads TGTGCCAGTAGTAGGGGAGCCTTGAACACTGAAGCTTTCTTT. Translated: CASSRGALNTEAFF.

A few counts support this clone. This chain links TRBV27 with TRBJ1-1, with a possible D match to TRBD1 (5 bases). V was trimmed by 3 bases and J by 2 bases, leaving 7 bases between them. Germline assignment: CDR1 MNHEY and CDR2 SMNVEV (reference sequence). The CDR3 runs 13 residues. CDR3 in amino acids: CASSFGHNTEAFF. CDR3 coding DNA: TGTGCCAGCAGTTTTGGACACAACACTGAAGCTTTCTTT.

The chain uses TRBV10-3 and TRBJ1-2, with TRBD1 as a possible D gene (6 bases). Trimming stripped 8 bases from V and 4 bases from J, with 11 bases between. Looked up from germline, CDR1 is ENHRY and CDR2 is SYGVKD. This CDR3 is 12 amino acids long. The CDR3 coding sequence is TGTGCCATCTTGACAGGCACCTATGGCTACACCTTC. It encodes CAILTGTYGYTF.

The V and J genes are TRBV18 and TRBJ2-6, with D possibly matching TRBD2 (6 bases). CDR1 and CDR2 from the germline V gene are KGHSH and LQKENI. This CDR3 comprises 16 residues. V was cut by 4 bases and J by 0 bases, with 10 bases left in between. CDR3 in DNA: TGTGCCAGCTCACTAAGGCGGGGCTCTGGGGCCAACGTCCTGACTTTC. It codes for CASSLRRGSGANVLTF.

This clone was detected only once. The chain couples TRBV16 to TRBJ1-1; TRBD1 might be the D (5 bases). This CDR3 comprises 14 residues. V was trimmed by 2 bases and J by 1 base, leaving 8 bases between them. Germline V gives CDR1 KGHSY, CDR2 FQNENV. The CDR3 loop is CASSQRQGNTEAFF. CDR3 coding DNA: TGTGCCAGCAGCCAAAGGCAGGGGAACACTGAAGCTTTCTTT. Combining the CDR3 with reference TRBV16 and TRBJ1-1 gives the whole variable domain GEEVAQTPKHLVRGEGQKAKLYCAPIKGHSYVFWYQQVLKNEFKFLISFQNENVFDETGMPKERFSAKCLPNSPCSLEIQATKLEDSAVYFCASSQRQGNTEAFFGQGTRLTVV.

This chain joins TRBV28 and TRBJ2-1; D perhaps matches TRBD2 (6 bases). V was pared by 8 bases and J by 2 bases, with 13 bases between. The V gene's germline CDR1 is MDHEN and CDR2 SYDVKM. This CDR3 spans 14 amino acids. The CDR3 DNA is TGTGCCAGCGTCGGAGGAGGGCCCTACAATGAGCAGTTCTTC. Amino acids: CASVGGGPYNEQFF.

This chain links TRBV27 with TRBJ1-1; D possibly corresponds to TRBD1 (5 bases). Germline V CDR1 and CDR2: MNHEY, SMNVEV (reference sequence). The CDR3 extends over 15 amino acids. Trimming cost V 8 bases and J 2 bases, with 18 bases left between them. The CDR3 is CASHGRGWVNTEAFF. For the CDR3, the DNA is TGTGCCAGCCACGGAAGGGGTTGGGTAAACACTGAAGCTTTCTTT.